One sample yielded the 23 T cell receptor beta chains listed below, sequenced in a study of cytomegalovirus exposure and HLA in healthy donors. PCR primers comprised 60 Vbeta and 13 Jbeta primers. Using immunoSEQ multiplex PCR, the repertoire was profiled, and TCRdb retains in-frame clones only, with some absent. The sample shows about 150,000 clones, 70% to 80% of them seen only once. Sequences were obtained from PBMCs. These receptors were obtained from a man aged 25 to 45 in good health and CMV-seropositive.

The chain links TRBV5-1 to TRBJ2-1; 8 nucleotides agree with TRBD2. The germline V gene encodes CDR1 SGHRS and CDR2 YFSETQ. The CDR3 consists of 14 residues. V shed 3 bases, J shed 8 bases, and the junction held 7 bases outside the gene matches. This CDR3 is CASSSQAGVDEQFF. The CDR3, as DNA: TGCGCCAGCAGCTCACAAGCGGGAGTGGATGAGCAGTTCTTC. Filled out from reference TRBV5-1 and TRBJ2-1, the complete variable domain reads KAGVTQTPRYLIKTRGQQVTLSCSPISGHRSVSWYQQTPGQGLQFLFEYFSETQRNKGNFPGRFSGRQFSNSRSEMNVSTLELGDSALYLCASSSQAGVDEQFFGPGTRLTVL.

This clone was observed once. This rearrangement joins TRBV4-1 to TRBJ1-2; D is ambiguous. CDR1 MGHRA and CDR2 YSYEKL come from the germline V gene. V lost 3 bases, J lost 4 bases, and 6 bases lay in between. This CDR3 has 12 amino acids. CDR3 coding DNA: TGCGCCAGCAGCCACCGGGGCTATGGCTACACCTTC. Translating gives CASSHRGYGYTF.

The chain carries TRBV7-3 and TRBJ2-1; unclear D gene. CDR1 is SGHTA, CDR2 FQGTGA, per germline. The CDR3 is 15 amino acids. V gave up 1 base and J gave up 5 bases, with 12 bases separating them. As DNA, the CDR3 is TGTGCCAGCAGCTTAAGGTCTCAGGTCAACAATGAGCAGTTCTTC. Protein product: CASSLRSQVNNEQFF.

The chain uses TRBV27 and TRBJ2-7; D may be TRBD2 (5 bases). The CDR3 contains 16 residues. Germline V gene data show CDR1 as MNHEY and CDR2 as SMNVEV (reference sequence). V was shortened by 6 bases and J by 2 bases, with 20 bases between the two germline ends. The CDR3 region has the DNA TGTGCCAGCAGCGATCCCCTTACTAGTTTTCCCTACGAGCAGTACTTC. It translates to CASSDPLTSFPYEQYF.

This chain links TRBV19 with TRBJ2-7; D may be TRBD2 (6 bases). The CDR3 sequence is 15 residues long. V was trimmed by 6 bases and J by 5 bases, leaving 20 bases between them. Germline CDR1 reads LNHDA; CDR2 reads SQIVND (reference sequence). The CDR3 sequence: CASSPEKGTGNEQYF. As DNA, the CDR3 is TGTGCCAGTAGCCCCGAAAAGGGGACTGGAAACGAGCAGTACTTC. The full variable domain, with the rest looked up from reference TRBV19 and TRBJ2-7, is DGGITQSPKYLFRKEGQNVTLSCEQNLNHDAMYWYRQDPGQGLRLIYYSQIVNDFQKGDIAEGYSVSREKKESFPLTVTSAQKNPTAFYLCASSPEKGTGNEQYFGPGTRLTVT.

The genes are TRBV28 and TRBJ2-7; 10 bases align to TRBD1. Germline loops: CDR1 MDHEN, CDR2 SYDVKM. V gave up 5 bases and J gave up 7 bases; unmatched junction bases: 8. The CDR3 loop spans 14 amino acids. CDR3 bases: TGTGCCAGCAGTGCCCCGACAGGGGGCCGGGAGCAGTACTTC. Its protein product is CASSAPTGGREQYF.

This chain joins TRBV27 and TRBJ1-4, with D perhaps matching TRBD1 (5 bases). V lost 8 bases and J 2 bases, leaving 12 bases between the germline ends. This CDR3 region has 14 residues. Germline values: CDR1 MNHEY, CDR2 SMNVEV (reference sequence). The CDR3 DNA sequence: TGTGCCAGCGGCAGGGATAGGACTAATGAAAAACTGTTTTTT. Protein product: CASGRDRTNEKLFF.

J is TRBJ1-1 and V is TRBV2; TRBD1 matches 11 bases. Trimming at V came to 5 bases and at J to 5 bases, leaving 4 bases not matched to a gene. Germline CDR1 and CDR2: SNHLY and FYNNEI. The CDR3 consists of 14 residues. The CDR3: CASSWTGGETEAFF. CDR3 coding DNA: TGTGCCAGCAGTTGGACAGGGGGCGAAACTGAAGCTTTCTTT.

The chain carries TRBV19 and TRBJ2-7; tentative D call: TRBD1 (6 bases). This CDR3 contains 15 residues. Germline values: CDR1 LNHDA, CDR2 SQIVND (reference sequence). V was cut by 5 bases and J by 0 bases, with 14 bases left in between. CDR3 protein: CASSLGDTSSYEQYF. The DNA for the CDR3 is TGTGCCAGTAGTTTGGGGGACACGAGCTCCTACGAGCAGTACTTC.

This rearrangement joins TRBV7-9 to TRBJ2-1; 10 bases fit TRBD1. This CDR3 is 15 amino acids long. Germline CDR1 reads SEHNR; CDR2 reads FQNEAQ (reference sequence). V lost 5 bases, J lost 2 bases, and 3 bases stayed unmatched. The CDR3 is CASSGTGEPYNEQFF. For the CDR3, the DNA is TGTGCCAGCAGCGGGACAGGGGAACCCTACAATGAGCAGTTCTTC. The entire variable domain, with the rest obtained from reference TRBV7-9 and TRBJ2-1, is as follows: DTGVSQNPRHKITKRGQNVTFRCDPISEHNRLYWYRQTLGQGPEFLTYFQNEAQLEKSRLLSDRFSAERPKGSFSTLEIQRTEQGDSAMYLCASSGTGEPYNEQFFGPGTRLTVL.

The V gene is TRBV5-1, the J gene TRBJ1-1; D not certain. From germline, CDR1 is SGHRS and CDR2 YFSETQ. Trimming took 0 bases from V and 2 from J, leaving 8 bases between them. This CDR3 is built from 14 residues. The CDR3 region has the DNA TGCGCCAGCAGCTTGGTGTCTTCCAACACTGAAGCTTTCTTT. Protein sequence: CASSLVSSNTEAFF. The full variable domain, completed using reference TRBV5-1 and TRBJ1-1, is KAGVTQTPRYLIKTRGQQVTLSCSPISGHRSVSWYQQTPGQGLQFLFEYFSETQRNKGNFPGRFSGRQFSNSRSEMNVSTLELGDSALYLCASSLVSSNTEAFFGQGTRLTVV.

V gene TRBV4-3 combines with J gene TRBJ2-3, with 8 bases identical to TRBD2. The CDR3 contains 16 residues. Germline assignment: CDR1 LGHNA and CDR2 YSLEER. Trimming removed 1 base from V and 1 base from J; junction bases left unmatched: 4. The CDR3 loop is CASSQGRRGGTDTQYF. CDR3 in DNA: TGCGCCAGCAGCCAAGGGAGGCGGGGGGGCACAGATACGCAGTATTTT.

Only one count was recorded for this clone. Other DNA sequences in this sample translate to the same CDR3. The chain has TRBV7-2 and TRBJ1-4; perhaps TRBD1 as D (6 bases). The CDR3 sequence is 14 residues long. Looked up from germline, CDR1 is SGHTA and CDR2 is FQGNSA. V lost 5 bases and J lost 2, with 9 bases in between. The CDR3 is CASSRGATNEKLFF. In DNA form, the CDR3 reads TGTGCCAGCAGCCGGGGGGCCACTAATGAAAAACTGTTTTTT.

The chain combines TRBV6-1 with TRBJ2-5, with 7 bases identical to TRBD1. CDR1 and CDR2 from the germline V gene are MNHNS and SASEGT. The CDR3 runs to 14 residues. The V and J ends lost 4 bases and 4 bases, in that order; junction bases with no gene match: 6. The CDR3 region has the DNA TGTGCCAGCAGTGTTGGGACAGTCGGAGAGACCCAGTACTTC. It codes for CASSVGTVGETQYF.

The rearrangement links TRBV7-9 to TRBJ2-7, with 8 bases that match TRBD2. The CDR3 has 13 residues. Germline loops: CDR1 SEHNR, CDR2 FQNEAQ (reference sequence). The trim removed 7 bases at V and 4 bases at J, leaving 6 bases unmatched. In nucleotides, the CDR3 is TGTGCCAGCAATGGAGCGGGAGCGTACGAGCAGTACTTC. It codes for CASNGAGAYEQYF.

The chain joins TRBV29-1 to TRBJ1-1; a possible D gene is TRBD1 (6 bases). Germline V CDR1 and CDR2: SQVTM, ANQGSEA. The CDR3 has 13 residues. V was shortened by 5 bases and J by 1 base, with 11 bases between the two germline ends. CDR3 amino acids: CSVRRGANTEAFF. CDR3 nucleotide sequence: TGCAGCGTTCGGCGGGGGGCGAACACTGAAGCTTTCTTT. The whole variable domain, remainder taken from reference TRBV29-1 and TRBJ1-1, is SAVISQKPSRDICQRGTSLTIQCQVDSQVTMMFWYRQQPGQSLTLIATANQGSEATYESGFVIDKFPISRPNLTFSTLTVSNMSPEDSSIYLCSVRRGANTEAFFGQGTRLTVV.

In this sample, this clone turned up a few times. The chain has TRBV18 and TRBJ2-5; D uncertain. V lost 4 bases and J 3 bases, leaving 9 bases between the germline ends. The CDR3 contains 13 residues. The germline V gene encodes CDR1 KGHSH and CDR2 LQKENI. This CDR3 is CASSLMVEETQYF. DNA of the CDR3: TGTGCCAGCTCACTAATGGTAGAAGAGACCCAGTACTTC.

DNA of the CDR3: TGCAGCGTTCTAGGGGGGGATCAGCCCCAGCATTTT. It yields the protein CSVLGGDQPQHF. This sequence joins TRBV29-1 and TRBJ1-5; the D gene is possibly TRBD1 (6 bases). The CDR3 is 12 amino acids. Deletions cut 5 bases from V and 5 bases from J, with 10 bases between. Germline assignment: CDR1 SQVTM and CDR2 ANQGSEA. The variable domain in full, completed from reference TRBV29-1 and TRBJ1-5, reads SAVISQKPSRDICQRGTSLTIQCQVDSQVTMMFWYRQQPGQSLTLIATANQGSEATYESGFVIDKFPISRPNLTFSTLTVSNMSPEDSSIYLCSVLGGDQPQHFGDGTRLSIL.

The chain combines TRBV6-5 with TRBJ1-4, with D tentatively TRBD1 (6 bases). This CDR3 contains 15 residues. Germline CDR1 is MNHEY and CDR2 is SVGAGI. V was trimmed by 6 bases and J by 8 bases, leaving 19 bases between them. This CDR3 is CASSWGGLLGEKLFF. The CDR3 DNA reads as TGTGCCAGCAGCTGGGGGGGCCTCCTGGGGGAAAAACTGTTTTTT.

The rearrangement joins TRBV12-5 to TRBJ1-6; 8 bases align to TRBD1. CDR1 is LGHNT and CDR2 is FRNRAP in the germline V gene. The V segment lost 1 base and the J segment 7 bases; nucleotides outside the gene matches: 0. The CDR3 contains 14 residues. The CDR3: CASGLGQGNSPLHF. DNA for the CDR3: TGTGCTAGTGGTTTGGGACAGGGGAATTCACCCCTCCACTTT.

The rearrangement uses TRBV9 and TRBJ1-1, with TRBD1 matching 8 bases. Trimming cost V 4 bases and J 5 bases; bases outside gene matches: 7. The CDR3 loop spans 14 amino acids. Germline assignment: CDR1 SGDLS and CDR2 YYNGEE. In DNA form, the CDR3 reads TGTGCCAGCAGCCTCCGGGACAGGTGGACTGAAGCTTTCTTT. Amino acid sequence: CASSLRDRWTEAFF.

This clone was observed a single time. The V gene is TRBV27, the J gene TRBJ1-3, with 9 bases that match TRBD1. The CDR3 covers 15 residues. Germline V CDR1 and CDR2: MNHEY, SMNVEV (reference sequence). V shed 5 bases, J shed 1 base, and the junction held 3 bases outside the gene matches. CDR3 in amino acids: CASSLQGASGNTIYF. CDR3 in DNA: TGTGCCAGCAGTCTACAGGGGGCATCTGGAAACACCATATATTTT.

Only a few counts were recorded for this clone. The genes are TRBV5-6 and TRBJ2-1, with 7 bases matching TRBD2. This CDR3 contains 15 residues. V trimming: 4 bases; J trimming: 5 bases; junction bases outside the gene matches: 9. Per the germline V gene, CDR1 is SGHDT and CDR2 is YYEEEE. Written as DNA, the CDR3 is TGTGCCAGCAGCCGACTCGGGACTACAAACAATGAGCAGTTCTTC. Translated: CASSRLGTTNNEQFF.